The 4 T cell receptor beta chains in this list originate from one sample, sequenced in a study of T cells after yellow fever vaccination. One entry per CDR3 protein, called by TCRdb with MiXCR from the 5' RACE reads. In the table there are some 300,000 distinct CDR3 sequences, around 10% of which are singletons. Material: CD4+ T cells sorted from PBMCs, obtained 5 days after the yellow fever booster vaccination. Every receptor here comes from a man aged 18 to 30 who received the YFV17D yellow fever vaccine.

In this sample, this clonotype turned up a few times. A junction end diverges from the germline sequence, so it may reflect a read error. The chain combines TRBV5-1 with TRBJ2-5; TRBD1 or TRBD2 may be the D gene (6 bases each). The CDR3 covers 14 residues. Germline V gene lookup returns CDR1 SGHRS and CDR2 YFSETQ. CDR3: CASNLAGGEETQYF. The CDR3 nucleotides read TGCGCCAGCAACTTGGCCGGGGGCGAGGAGACCCAGTACTTC.

CDR3 in DNA: TGTGCCTTCGCTAGGGGTGGCTACGAGCAGTACTTC. This sequence encodes CAFARGGYEQYF. The chain uses TRBV30 and TRBJ2-7, with D maybe TRBD1 (5 bases). The CDR3 length is 12 residues. Deletions cut 7 bases from V and 3 bases from J, with 13 bases between. CDR1 and CDR2 from the germline V gene are GTSNPN and SVGIG (reference sequence).

This clonotype has only a few counts. V and J are TRBV7-2 and TRBJ2-5, with 9 bases lining up with TRBD2. Trimming removed 6 bases from V and 4 bases from J; junction bases left unmatched: 6. CDR1 is SGHTA, CDR2 FQGNSA, per germline. This CDR3 contains 14 residues. CDR3 bases: TGTGCCAGCAGGGGAGCGGGGGGTATAGAGACCCAGTACTTC. Residues: CASRGAGGIETQYF.

Only a few counts were recorded for this clonotype. V is TRBV5-6 and J is TRBJ2-1, with D possibly TRBD2 on 6 matching bases. Trimming took off 4 bases at V and 4 bases at J, with 18 bases between the two ends. Germline loops: CDR1 SGHDT, CDR2 YYEEEE. CDR3 length equals 16 residues. The CDR3 region is CASSPGGAPSYNEQFF. The CDR3 DNA reads TGTGCCAGCAGCCCGGGCGGGGCTCCGTCATACAATGAGCAGTTCTTC.